Below, one T cell receptor beta chain is given with its context. The antigen remains undetermined. The CDR3 runs 17 residues. The germline gives CDR1 LGHDT, CDR2 YNNKEL (reference sequence). These data belong to a study of CXCR3-negative and CXCR3-positive naive CD8 T cells. Cells classed as naive CD8+ T cells were CD45RO-CCR7+CD27+CD95-. Libraries of TRB cDNA were made by 5' RACE and carried UMIs. TCRdb reprocessed the 5' RACE reads, keeping one entry per CDR3 protein, no DNA. This sample's table reports about 98,000 distinct CDR3 sequences. Findings and limits, study-wide: The majority of assays used fresh PBMCs, and CXCR3 expression partially decreased after cryopreservation. Naive cells that were CXCR3-positive had more hydrophobic TRB CDR3s (compared with CXCR3-negative naive cells).

The sequence was collected from a human donor in good health. Some clones in this sample may be carry-over from other donors' samples. The sample taken for sequencing was naive CXCR3+ CD8+ T cells from blood. As for subset: CD45RO-CCR7+CD27+CD95- naive CD8+ T cells expressing CXCR3 (TNR3+). This sequence joins TRBV3-1 and TRBJ2-1; the D call from TCRdb, TRBD1, cannot be confirmed without DNA. The CDR3: CASSQDWGGSSYNEQFF.